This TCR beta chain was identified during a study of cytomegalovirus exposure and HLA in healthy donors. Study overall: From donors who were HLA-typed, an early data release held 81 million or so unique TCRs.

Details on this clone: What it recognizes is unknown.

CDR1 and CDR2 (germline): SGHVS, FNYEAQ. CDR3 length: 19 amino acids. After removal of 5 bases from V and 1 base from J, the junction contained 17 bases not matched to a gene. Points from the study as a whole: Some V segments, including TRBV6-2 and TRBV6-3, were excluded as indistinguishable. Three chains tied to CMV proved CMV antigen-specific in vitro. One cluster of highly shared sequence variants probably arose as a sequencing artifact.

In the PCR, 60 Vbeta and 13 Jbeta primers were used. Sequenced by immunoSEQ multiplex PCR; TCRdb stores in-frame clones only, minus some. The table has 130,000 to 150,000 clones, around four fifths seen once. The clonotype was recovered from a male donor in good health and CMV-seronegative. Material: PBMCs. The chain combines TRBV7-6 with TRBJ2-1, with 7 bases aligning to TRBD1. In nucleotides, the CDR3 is TGTGCCAGCAGCCCGCTGGCCTGGACCGGGGACAGTTCCTACAATGAGCAGTTCTTC. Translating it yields CASSPLAWTGDSSYNEQFF.